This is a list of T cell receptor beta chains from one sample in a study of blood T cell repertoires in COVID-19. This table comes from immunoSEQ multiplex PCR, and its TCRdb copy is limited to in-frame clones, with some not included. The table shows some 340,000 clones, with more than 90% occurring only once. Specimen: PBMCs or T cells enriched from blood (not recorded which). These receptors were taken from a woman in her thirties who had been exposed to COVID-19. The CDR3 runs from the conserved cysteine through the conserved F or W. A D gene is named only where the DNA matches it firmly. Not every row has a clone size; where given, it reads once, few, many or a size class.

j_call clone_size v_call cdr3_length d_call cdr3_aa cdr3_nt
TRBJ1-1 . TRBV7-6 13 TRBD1 CASSLDRGTEAFF TGTGCCAGCAGCTTAGACAGGGGCACTGAAGCTTTCTTT
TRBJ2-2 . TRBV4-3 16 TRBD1 CASSLQGARNTGELFF TGCGCCAGCAGCCTCCAGGGGGCGCGGAACACCGGGGAGCTGTTTTTT
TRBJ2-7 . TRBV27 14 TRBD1 CASSPRDRGREQYF TGTGCCAGCAGTCCCAGGGACAGGGGGCGCGAGCAGTACTTC
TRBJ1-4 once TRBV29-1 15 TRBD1 CSVSVPGQFNEKLFF TGCAGCGTCTCTGTTCCGGGACAGTTTAATGAAAAACTGTTTTTT
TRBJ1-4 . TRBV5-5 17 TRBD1 CASSPRTGMTTNEKLFF TGTGCCAGCAGCCCAAGGACAGGGATGACAACTAATGAAAAACTGTTTTTT
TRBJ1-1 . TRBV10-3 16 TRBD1 CAISGAPQGTNTEAFF TGTGCCATCAGTGGGGCCCCACAGGGGACAAACACTGAAGCTTTCTTT
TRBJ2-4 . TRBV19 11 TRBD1 CASGQADIQYF TGTGCCAGTGGACAGGCTGACATTCAGTACTTC
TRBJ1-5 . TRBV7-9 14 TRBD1 CASSPRTGSQPQHF TGTGCCAGCAGCCCTCGGACAGGGAGTCAGCCCCAGCATTTT
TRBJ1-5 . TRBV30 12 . CAYRDFGQPQHF TGTGCCTACCGGGACTTTGGACAGCCCCAGCATTTT
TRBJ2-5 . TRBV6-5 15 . CASSYEGLNQETQYF TGTGCCAGCAGTTACGAGGGACTGAATCAAGAGACCCAGTACTTC
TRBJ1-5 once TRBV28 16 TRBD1 CASSFVQGASPQPQHF TGTGCCAGCAGTTTTGTACAGGGGGCTTCCCCGCAGCCCCAGCATTTT
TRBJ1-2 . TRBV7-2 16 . CASSLEGRAGVYGYTF TGTGCCAGCAGCTTAGAAGGTCGGGCGGGGGTCTATGGCTACACCTTC
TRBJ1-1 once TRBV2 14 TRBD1 CASSDPTGVREAFF TGTGCCAGTTCGGACCCCACAGGGGTTCGTGAAGCTTTCTTT
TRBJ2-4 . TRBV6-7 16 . CASSHKGNLDKNIQYF TGTGCCAGCAGTCACAAGGGGAATCTCGACAAAAACATTCAGTACTTC
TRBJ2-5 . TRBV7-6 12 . CASSPRQETQYF TGTGCCAGCAGCCCGAGACAAGAGACCCAGTACTTC
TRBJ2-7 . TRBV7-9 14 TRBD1 CASTETGGSYEQYF TGTGCCAGCACGGAGACAGGGGGTTCCTACGAGCAGTACTTC
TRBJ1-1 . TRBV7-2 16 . CASSLAGGWVGTEAFF TGTGCCAGCAGCTTAGCGGGGGGATGGGTAGGCACTGAAGCTTTCTTT
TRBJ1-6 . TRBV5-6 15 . CASSLAGVWNSPLHF TGTGCCAGCAGCTTGGCCGGGGTTTGGAATTCACCCCTCCACTTT
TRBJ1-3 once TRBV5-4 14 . CASSLRGTGNTIYF TGTGCCAGCAGCTTGAGGGGCACTGGAAACACCATATATTTT
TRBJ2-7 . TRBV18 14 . CASSPPSQVYEQYF TGTGCCAGCTCACCACCTTCACAGGTGTACGAGCAGTACTTC
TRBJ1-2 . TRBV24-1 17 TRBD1 CATSGSKGQGATYGYTF TGTGCCACCAGTGGAAGTAAAGGACAGGGGGCGACCTATGGCTACACCTTC
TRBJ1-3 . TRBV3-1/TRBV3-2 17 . CASSQGMAGPSGNTIYF TGTGCCAGCAGCCAAGGGATGGCAGGGCCATCTGGAAACACCATATATTTT
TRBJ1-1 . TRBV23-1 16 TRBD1 CASSQSFTGARAEAFF TGCGCCAGCAGTCAATCGTTTACAGGGGCTCGGGCTGAAGCTTTCTTT
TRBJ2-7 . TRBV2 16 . CASSAPLDSTSYEQYF TGTGCCAGCAGTGCCCCGCTGGACTCGACCAGCTACGAGCAGTACTTC
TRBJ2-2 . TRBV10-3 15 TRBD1 CAISTAGQGAGELFF TGTGCCATCAGTACCGCGGGACAGGGGGCCGGGGAGCTGTTTTTT
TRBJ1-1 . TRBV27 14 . CASSLGAANTEAFF TGTGCCAGCAGTTTAGGGGCGGCCAACACTGAAGCTTTCTTT
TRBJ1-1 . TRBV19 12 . CASRGDIYEAFF TGTGCCAGTAGGGGGGACATTTATGAAGCTTTCTTT
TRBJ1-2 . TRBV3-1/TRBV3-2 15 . CASSQAGRESYGYTF TGTGCCAGCAGCCAAGCCGGGAGGGAGTCCTATGGCTACACCTTC
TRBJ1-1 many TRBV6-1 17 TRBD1 CASSELGTGDMNTEAFF TGTGCCAGCAGTGAATTGGGGACAGGGGATATGAACACTGAAGCTTTCTTT
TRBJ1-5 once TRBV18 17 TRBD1 CASSLGQGASGNQPQHF TGTGCCAGCTCACTCGGACAGGGGGCGTCGGGCAATCAGCCCCAGCATTTT
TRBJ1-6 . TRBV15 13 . CATSNRGFSPLHF TGTGCCACCAGTAACCGAGGGTTTTCACCCCTCCACTTT
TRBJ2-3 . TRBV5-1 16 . CASSRGGGKGTDTQYF TGCGCCAGCAGCAGGGGGGGAGGTAAAGGGACAGATACGCAGTATTTT
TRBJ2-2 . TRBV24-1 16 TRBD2 CATSDLFGGFTGELFF TGTGCCACCAGTGATTTATTCGGGGGGTTCACCGGGGAGCTGTTTTTT
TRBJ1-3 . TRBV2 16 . CASSGRGLVSGNTIYF TGTGCCAGCAGTGGGCGGGGACTGGTCTCTGGAAACACCATATATTTT
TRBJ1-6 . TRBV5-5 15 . CASSLAEEMHSPLHF TGTGCCAGCAGCTTAGCGGAGGAGATGCATTCACCCCTCCACTTT
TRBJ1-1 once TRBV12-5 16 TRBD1 CASGLDGTGWGTEAFF TGTGCTAGTGGTTTGGACGGGACAGGGTGGGGCACTGAAGCTTTCTTT
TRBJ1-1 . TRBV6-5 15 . CASSYQFTMNTEAFF TGTGCCAGCAGTTACCAATTTACTATGAACACTGAAGCTTTCTTT
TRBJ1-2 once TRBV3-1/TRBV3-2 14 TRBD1 CASSYGTENYGYTF TGTGCCAGCAGCTACGGGACAGAAAACTATGGCTACACCTTC
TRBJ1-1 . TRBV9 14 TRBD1 CASSVADRATEAFF TGTGCCAGCAGCGTAGCGGACAGGGCCACTGAAGCTTTCTTT
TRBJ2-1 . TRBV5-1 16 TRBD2 CASSLGGGAPYNEQFF TGCGCCAGCAGCTTGGGCGGGGGGGCTCCTTACAATGAGCAGTTCTTC
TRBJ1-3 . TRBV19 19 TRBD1 CASIPSYRGQAPAGNTIYF TGTGCCAGTATTCCCTCCTACCGGGGACAGGCCCCGGCTGGAAACACCATATATTTT
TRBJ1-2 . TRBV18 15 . CASSPPGREDYGYTF TGTGCCAGCTCACCACCAGGCAGGGAAGACTATGGCTACACCTTC
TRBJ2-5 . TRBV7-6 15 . CASSSSRGSQETQYF TGTGCCAGCAGCTCCTCCAGGGGTTCCCAAGAGACCCAGTACTTC
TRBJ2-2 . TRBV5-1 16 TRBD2 CASSWEGRRNTGELFF TGCGCCAGCAGCTGGGAGGGACGGCGGAACACCGGGGAGCTGTTTTTT
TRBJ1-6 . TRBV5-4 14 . CASSLGQPDSPLHF TGTGCCAGCAGCTTGGGACAGCCAGATTCACCCCTCCACTTT
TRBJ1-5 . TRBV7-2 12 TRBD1 CASSDRGQPQHF TGTGCCAGCAGCGACAGGGGACAGCCCCAGCATTTT
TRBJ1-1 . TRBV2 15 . CASNEGHLMNTEAFF TGTGCCAGCAACGAGGGACACCTAATGAACACTGAAGCTTTCTTT
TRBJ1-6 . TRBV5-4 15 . CASRYQGLINSPLHF TGTGCCAGCAGGTATCAGGGACTAATCAATTCACCCCTCCACTTT
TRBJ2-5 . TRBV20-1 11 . CSTRHRETQYF TGCAGCACTAGACATCGGGAGACCCAGTACTTC
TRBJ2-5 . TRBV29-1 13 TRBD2 CSVGPGAGGAQYF TGCAGCGTTGGCCCAGGGGCCGGGGGGGCCCAGTACTTC
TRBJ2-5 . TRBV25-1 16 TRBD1 CASSVLPGQGQETQYF TGTGCCAGCAGCGTCTTGCCGGGACAGGGCCAAGAGACCCAGTACTTC
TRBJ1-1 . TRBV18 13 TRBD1 CASSPPDRGEAFF TGTGCCAGCTCACCACCGGACAGGGGTGAAGCTTTCTTT
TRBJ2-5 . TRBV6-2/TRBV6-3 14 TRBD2 CASSYLLSGGSQYF TGTGCCAGCAGTTACCTACTCTCGGGGGGGTCCCAGTACTTC
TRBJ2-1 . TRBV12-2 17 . CASRSHTTPGLPIEQFF TGTGCAAGTCGCTCCCACACGACGCCGGGACTCCCTATTGAGCAGTTCTTC